This TCR beta chain was retrieved from a study of cytomegalovirus exposure and HLA in healthy donors. Both 60 Vbeta primers and 13 Jbeta primers went into the PCR. Repertoires were generated with immunoSEQ multiplex PCR, while TCRdb's copy carries only in-frame clones and drops some. The profile shows 90,000 to 120,000 clones, 75% to 80% of them singletons. It was healthy bone marrow donors who served as donors. The CDR3 spans 13 residues. V lost 3 bases, J lost 7 bases, and 5 bases stayed unmatched. Germline loops: CDR1 SGDLS, CDR2 YYNGEE. Sequencing used PBMCs. This rearrangement joins TRBV9 to TRBJ1-2, with 8 bases lining up with TRBD1. This clonotype originated in a man between 60 and 70 years old in good health and CMV-seropositive. CDR3 loop: CASSGQGLGGYTF. The CDR3 DNA reads TGTGCCAGCAGCGGACAGGGGTTGGGTGGCTACACCTTC.